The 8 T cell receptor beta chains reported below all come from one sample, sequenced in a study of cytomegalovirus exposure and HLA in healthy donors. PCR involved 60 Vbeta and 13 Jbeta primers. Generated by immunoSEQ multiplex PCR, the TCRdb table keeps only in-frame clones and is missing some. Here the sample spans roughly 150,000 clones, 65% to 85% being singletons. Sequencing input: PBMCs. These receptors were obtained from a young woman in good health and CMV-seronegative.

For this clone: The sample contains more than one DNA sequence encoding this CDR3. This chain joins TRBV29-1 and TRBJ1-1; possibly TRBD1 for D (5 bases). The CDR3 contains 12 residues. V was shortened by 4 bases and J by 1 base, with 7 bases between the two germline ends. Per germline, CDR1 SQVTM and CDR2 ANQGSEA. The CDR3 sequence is CSVGQGNTEAFF. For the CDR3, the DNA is TGCAGCGTTGGGCAGGGGAACACTGAAGCTTTCTTT.

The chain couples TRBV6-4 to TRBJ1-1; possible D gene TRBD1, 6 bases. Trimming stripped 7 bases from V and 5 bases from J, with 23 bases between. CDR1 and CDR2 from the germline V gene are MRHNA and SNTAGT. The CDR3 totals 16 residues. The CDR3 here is CASKSIAGVQGTEAFF. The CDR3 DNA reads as TGTGCCAGCAAATCAATTGCCGGGGTACAGGGTACTGAAGCTTTCTTT.

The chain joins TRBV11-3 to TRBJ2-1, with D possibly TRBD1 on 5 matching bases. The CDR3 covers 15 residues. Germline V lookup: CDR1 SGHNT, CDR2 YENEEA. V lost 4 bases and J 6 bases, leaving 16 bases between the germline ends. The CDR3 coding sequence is TGTGCCAGCAGCTCAGGACATGGAGACAGCAATGAGCAGTTCTTC. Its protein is CASSSGHGDSNEQFF.

The CDR3, as DNA: TGCGCCAGCGGCCGGGGGACAGGGCTCGCCATGAACACTGAAGCTTTCTTT. It is translated as CASGRGTGLAMNTEAFF. The chain combines TRBV5-1 with TRBJ1-1, with 9 positions matching TRBD1. V dropped 7 bases and J dropped 0; count of bases not matched to a gene: 13. The length of the CDR3 is 17 residues. CDR1 is SGHRS and CDR2 is YFSETQ in the germline V gene.

CDR3 sequence (DNA): TGTGCCAGCAGTTACGGACAGGGCGACTATGGCTACACCTTC. It specifies CASSYGQGDYGYTF. This rearrangement joins TRBV6-6 to TRBJ1-2; 8 positions match TRBD1. This CDR3 is 14 amino acids long. Germline V gene data show CDR1 as MNHNY and CDR2 as SVGAGI (reference sequence). The V segment lost 2 bases and the J segment 3 bases; nucleotides outside the gene matches: 2.

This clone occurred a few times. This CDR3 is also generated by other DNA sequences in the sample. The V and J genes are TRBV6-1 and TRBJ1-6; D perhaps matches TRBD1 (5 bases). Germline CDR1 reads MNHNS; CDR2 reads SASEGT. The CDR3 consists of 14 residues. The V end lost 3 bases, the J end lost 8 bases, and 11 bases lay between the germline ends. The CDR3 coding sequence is TGTGCCAGCAGTGATGGAGGGGACCATTCACCCCTCCACTTT. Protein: CASSDGGDHSPLHF.

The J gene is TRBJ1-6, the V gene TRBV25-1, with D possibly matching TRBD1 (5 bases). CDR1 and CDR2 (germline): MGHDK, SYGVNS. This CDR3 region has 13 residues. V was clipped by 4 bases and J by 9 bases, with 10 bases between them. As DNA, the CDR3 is TGTGCCAGCAGTGCGACGGGGGGTTCACCCCTCCACTTT. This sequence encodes CASSATGGSPLHF.

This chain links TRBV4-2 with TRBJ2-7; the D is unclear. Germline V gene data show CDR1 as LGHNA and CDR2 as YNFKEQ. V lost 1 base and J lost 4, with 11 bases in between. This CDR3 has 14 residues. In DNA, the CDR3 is TGTGCCAGCAGCCAAGGGTCAGAACATTACGAGCAGTACTTC. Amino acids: CASSQGSEHYEQYF.